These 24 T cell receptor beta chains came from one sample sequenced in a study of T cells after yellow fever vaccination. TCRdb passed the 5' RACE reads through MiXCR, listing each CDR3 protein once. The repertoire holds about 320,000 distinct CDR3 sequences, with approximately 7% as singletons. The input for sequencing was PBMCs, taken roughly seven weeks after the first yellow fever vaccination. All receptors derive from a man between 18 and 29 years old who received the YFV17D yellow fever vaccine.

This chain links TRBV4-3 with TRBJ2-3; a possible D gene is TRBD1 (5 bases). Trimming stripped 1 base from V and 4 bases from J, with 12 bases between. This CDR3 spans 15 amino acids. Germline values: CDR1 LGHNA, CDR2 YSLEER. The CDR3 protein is CASSQGGQRPDTQYF. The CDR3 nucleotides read TGCGCCAGCAGCCAAGGGGGCCAGCGACCAGATACGCAGTATTTT.

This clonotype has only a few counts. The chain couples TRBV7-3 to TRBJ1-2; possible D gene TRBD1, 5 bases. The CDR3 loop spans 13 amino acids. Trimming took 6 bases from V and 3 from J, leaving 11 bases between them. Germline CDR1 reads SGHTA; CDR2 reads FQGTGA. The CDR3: CASRRGLDYGYTF. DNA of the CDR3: TGTGCCAGCAGACGGGGCTTAGACTATGGCTACACCTTC. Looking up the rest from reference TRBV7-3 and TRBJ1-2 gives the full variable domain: GAGVSQTPSNKVTEKGKYVELRCDPISGHTALYWYRQSLGQGPEFLIYFQGTGAADDSGLPNDRFFAVRPEGSVSTLKIQRTERGDSAVYLCASRRGLDYGYTFGSGTRLTVV.

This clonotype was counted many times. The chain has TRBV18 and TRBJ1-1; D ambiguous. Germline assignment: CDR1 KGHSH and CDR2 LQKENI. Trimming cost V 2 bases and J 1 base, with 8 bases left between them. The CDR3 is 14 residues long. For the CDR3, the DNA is TGTGCCAGCTCACCAACGGCGACGAACACTGAAGCTTTCTTT. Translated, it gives CASSPTATNTEAFF.

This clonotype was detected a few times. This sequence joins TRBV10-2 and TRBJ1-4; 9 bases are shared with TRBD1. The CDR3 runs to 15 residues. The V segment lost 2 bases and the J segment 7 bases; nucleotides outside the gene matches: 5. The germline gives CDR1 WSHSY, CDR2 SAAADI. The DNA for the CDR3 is TGCGCCAGCAGTGAGGCACAGGGGGCCGGTGAAAAACTGTTTTTT. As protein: CASSEAQGAGEKLFF.

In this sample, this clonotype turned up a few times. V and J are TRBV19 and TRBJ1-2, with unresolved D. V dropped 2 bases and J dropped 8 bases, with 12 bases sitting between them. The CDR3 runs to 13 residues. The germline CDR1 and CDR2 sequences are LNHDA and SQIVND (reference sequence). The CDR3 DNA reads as TGTGCCAGTAGTATATCCGCTATGAGGGGCTACACCTTC. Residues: CASSISAMRGYTF. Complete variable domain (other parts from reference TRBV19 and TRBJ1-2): DGGITQSPKYLFRKEGQNVTLSCEQNLNHDAMYWYRQDPGQGLRLIYYSQIVNDFQKGDIAEGYSVSREKKESFPLTVTSAQKNPTAFYLCASSISAMRGYTFGSGTRLTVV.

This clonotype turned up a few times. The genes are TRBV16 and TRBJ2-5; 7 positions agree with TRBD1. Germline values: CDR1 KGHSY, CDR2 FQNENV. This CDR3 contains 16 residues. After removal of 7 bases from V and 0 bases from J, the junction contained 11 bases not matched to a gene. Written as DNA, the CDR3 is TGTGCCAGCACCAACCGAAGGGACAGCTACCAAGAGACCCAGTACTTC. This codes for CASTNRRDSYQETQYF.

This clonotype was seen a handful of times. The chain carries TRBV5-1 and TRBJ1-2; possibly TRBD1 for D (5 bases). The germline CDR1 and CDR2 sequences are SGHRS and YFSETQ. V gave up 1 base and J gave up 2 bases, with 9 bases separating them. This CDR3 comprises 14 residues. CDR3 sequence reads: CASSLRQTNYGYTF. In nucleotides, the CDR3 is TGCGCCAGCAGCTTGAGACAGACCAACTATGGCTACACCTTC.

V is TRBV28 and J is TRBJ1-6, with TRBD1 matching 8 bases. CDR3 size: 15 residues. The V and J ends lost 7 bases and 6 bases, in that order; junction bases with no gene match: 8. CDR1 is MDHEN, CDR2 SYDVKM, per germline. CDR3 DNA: TGTGCCAGCATCACACAGGGGGGAGGTAATTCACCCCTCCACTTT. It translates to CASITQGGGNSPLHF.

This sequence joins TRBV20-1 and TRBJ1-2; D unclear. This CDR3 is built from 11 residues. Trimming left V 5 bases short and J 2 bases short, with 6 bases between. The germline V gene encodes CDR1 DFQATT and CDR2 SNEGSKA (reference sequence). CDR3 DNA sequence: TGCAGTGCTTCAGGAAACTATGGCTACACCTTC. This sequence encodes CSASGNYGYTF.

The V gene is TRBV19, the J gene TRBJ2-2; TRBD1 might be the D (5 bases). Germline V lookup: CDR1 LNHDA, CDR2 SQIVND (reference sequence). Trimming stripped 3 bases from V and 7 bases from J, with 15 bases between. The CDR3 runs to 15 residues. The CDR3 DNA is TGTGCCAGTAGTATCTTGCCAGGGCGGCGCGGGGAGCTGTTTTTT. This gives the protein CASSILPGRRGELFF.

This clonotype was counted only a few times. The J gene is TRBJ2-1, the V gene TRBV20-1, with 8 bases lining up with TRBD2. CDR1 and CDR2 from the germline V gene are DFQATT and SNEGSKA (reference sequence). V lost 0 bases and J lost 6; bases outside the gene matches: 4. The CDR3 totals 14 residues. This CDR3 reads CSARDSGGGNEQFF. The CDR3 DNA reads TGCAGTGCTAGAGATTCCGGGGGGGGCAATGAGCAGTTCTTC.

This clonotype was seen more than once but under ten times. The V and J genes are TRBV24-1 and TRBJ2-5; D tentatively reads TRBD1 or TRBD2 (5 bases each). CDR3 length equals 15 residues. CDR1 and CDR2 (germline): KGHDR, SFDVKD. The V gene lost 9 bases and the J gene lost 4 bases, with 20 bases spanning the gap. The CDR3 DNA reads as TGTGCCACCGGAAGTAACCGGGACCCTGGAGAGACCCAGTACTTC. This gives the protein CATGSNRDPGETQYF.

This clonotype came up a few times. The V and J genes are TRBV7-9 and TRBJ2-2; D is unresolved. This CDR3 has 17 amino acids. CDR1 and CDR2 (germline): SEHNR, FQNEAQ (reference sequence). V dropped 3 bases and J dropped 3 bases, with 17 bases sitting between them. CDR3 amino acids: CASSLGDPAPYTGELFF. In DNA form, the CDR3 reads TGTGCCAGCAGCTTGGGTGACCCAGCCCCTTACACCGGGGAGCTGTTTTTT.

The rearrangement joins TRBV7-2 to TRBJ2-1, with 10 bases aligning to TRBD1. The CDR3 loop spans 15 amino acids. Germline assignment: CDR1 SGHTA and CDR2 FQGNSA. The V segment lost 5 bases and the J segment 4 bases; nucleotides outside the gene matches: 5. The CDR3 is CASSQGTGVYNEQFF. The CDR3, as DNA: TGTGCCAGCAGCCAAGGGACAGGGGTATACAATGAGCAGTTCTTC.

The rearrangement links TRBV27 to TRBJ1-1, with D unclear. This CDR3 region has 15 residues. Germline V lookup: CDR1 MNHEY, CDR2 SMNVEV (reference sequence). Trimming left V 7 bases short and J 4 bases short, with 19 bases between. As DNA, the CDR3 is TGTGCCAGCACTCCCTTTTCGGGAGAGGGCACTGAAGCTTTCTTT. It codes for CASTPFSGEGTEAFF.

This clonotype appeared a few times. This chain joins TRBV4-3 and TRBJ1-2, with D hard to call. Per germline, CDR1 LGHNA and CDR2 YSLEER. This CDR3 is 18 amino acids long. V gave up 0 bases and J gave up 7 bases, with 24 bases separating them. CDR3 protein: CASSQDRYPPGETTGYTF. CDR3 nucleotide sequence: TGCGCCAGCAGCCAAGATCGGTACCCTCCTGGGGAGACGACTGGCTACACCTTC.

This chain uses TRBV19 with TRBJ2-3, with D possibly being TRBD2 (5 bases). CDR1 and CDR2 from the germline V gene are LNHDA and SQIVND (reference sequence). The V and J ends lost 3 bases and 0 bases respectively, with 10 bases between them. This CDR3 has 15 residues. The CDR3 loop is CASSMEDSSTDTQYF. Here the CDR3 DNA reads TGTGCCAGTAGTATGGAGGATTCTAGCACAGATACGCAGTATTTT.

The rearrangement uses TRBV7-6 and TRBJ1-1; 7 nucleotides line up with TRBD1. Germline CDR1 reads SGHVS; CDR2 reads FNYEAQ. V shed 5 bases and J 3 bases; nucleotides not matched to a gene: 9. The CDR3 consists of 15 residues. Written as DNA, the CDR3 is TGTGCCAGCAGCAGGTCAGGGGGAGTGGACACTGAAGCTTTCTTT. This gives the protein CASSRSGGVDTEAFF. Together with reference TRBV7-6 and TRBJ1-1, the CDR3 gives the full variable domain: GAGVSQSPRYKVTKRGQDVALRCDPISGHVSLYWYRQALGQGPEFLTYFNYEAQQDKSGLPNDRFSAERPEGSISTLTIQRTEQRDSAMYRCASSRSGGVDTEAFFGQGTRLTVV.

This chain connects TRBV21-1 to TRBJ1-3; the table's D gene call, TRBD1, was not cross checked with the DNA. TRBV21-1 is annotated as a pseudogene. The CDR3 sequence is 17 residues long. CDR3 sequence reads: CASSPTRQGSSGNTIYF. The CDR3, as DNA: TGTGCCAGCAGCCCCACTCGACAGGGCAGCTCTGGAAACACCATATATTTT.

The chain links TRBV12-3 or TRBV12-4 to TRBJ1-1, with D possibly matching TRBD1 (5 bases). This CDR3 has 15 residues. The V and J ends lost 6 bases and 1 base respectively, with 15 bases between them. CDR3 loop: CASSRPDIPNTEAFF. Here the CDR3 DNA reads TGTGCCAGCAGCAGACCGGACATACCGAACACTGAAGCTTTCTTT.

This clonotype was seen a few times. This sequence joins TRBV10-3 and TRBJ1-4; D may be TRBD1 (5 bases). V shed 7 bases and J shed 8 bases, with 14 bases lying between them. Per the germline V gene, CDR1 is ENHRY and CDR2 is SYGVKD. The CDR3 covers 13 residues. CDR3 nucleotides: TGTGCCATCAACCGGGGCGAAGGGGAAAAACTGTTTTTT. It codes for CAINRGEGEKLFF.

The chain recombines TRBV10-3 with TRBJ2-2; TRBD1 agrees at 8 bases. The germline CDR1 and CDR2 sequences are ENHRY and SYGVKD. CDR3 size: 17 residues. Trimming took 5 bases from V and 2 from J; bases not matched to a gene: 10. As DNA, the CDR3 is TGTGCCATCAGTAAACACGGACAGGGCGGCAACACCGGGGAGCTGTTTTTT. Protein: CAISKHGQGGNTGELFF.

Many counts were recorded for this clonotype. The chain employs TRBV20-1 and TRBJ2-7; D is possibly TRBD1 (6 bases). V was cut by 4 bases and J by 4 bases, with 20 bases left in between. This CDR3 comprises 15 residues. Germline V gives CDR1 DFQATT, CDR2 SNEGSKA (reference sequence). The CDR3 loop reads CSATAGTSNHYEQYV. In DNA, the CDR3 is TGCAGTGCTACCGCCGGGACATCGAACCATTACGAGCAGTACGTC.

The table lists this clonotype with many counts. CDR3: CASSQTSGGSETQYF. CDR3 bases: TGCGCCAGCAGTCAGACTAGCGGGGGGAGTGAGACCCAGTACTTC. The rearrangement uses TRBV5-1 and TRBJ2-5; 13 bases fit TRBD2. The germline V gene has CDR1 SGHRS and CDR2 YFSETQ. V lost 5 bases to trimming and J lost 5 bases; unmatched junction nucleotides: 6. This CDR3 comprises 15 residues.